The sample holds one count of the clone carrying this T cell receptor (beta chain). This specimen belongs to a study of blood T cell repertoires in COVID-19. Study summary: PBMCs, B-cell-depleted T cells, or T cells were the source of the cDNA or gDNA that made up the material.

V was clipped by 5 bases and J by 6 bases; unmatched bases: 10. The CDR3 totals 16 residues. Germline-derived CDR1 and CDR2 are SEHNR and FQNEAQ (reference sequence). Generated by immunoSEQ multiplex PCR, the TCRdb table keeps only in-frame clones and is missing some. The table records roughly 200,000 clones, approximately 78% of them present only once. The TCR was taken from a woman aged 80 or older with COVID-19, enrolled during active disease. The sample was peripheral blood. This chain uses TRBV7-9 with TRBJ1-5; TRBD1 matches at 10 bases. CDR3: CASSGWGTGVLQPQHF. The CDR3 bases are TGTGCCAGCAGCGGATGGGGGACAGGGGTTCTTCAGCCCCAGCATTTT.